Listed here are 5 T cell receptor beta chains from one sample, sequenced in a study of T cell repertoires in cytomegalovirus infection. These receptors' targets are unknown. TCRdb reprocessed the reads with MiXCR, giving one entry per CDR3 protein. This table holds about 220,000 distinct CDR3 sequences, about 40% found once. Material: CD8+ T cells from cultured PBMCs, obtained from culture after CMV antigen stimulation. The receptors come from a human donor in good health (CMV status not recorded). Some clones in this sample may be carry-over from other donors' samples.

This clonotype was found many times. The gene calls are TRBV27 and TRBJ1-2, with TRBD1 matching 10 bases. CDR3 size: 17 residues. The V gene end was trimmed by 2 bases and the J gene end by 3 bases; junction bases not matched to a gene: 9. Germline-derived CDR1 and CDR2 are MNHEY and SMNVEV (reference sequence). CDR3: CASSLNAGQGVYYGYTF. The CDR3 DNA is TGTGCCAGCAGTTTAAACGCCGGACAGGGGGTTTACTATGGCTACACCTTC.

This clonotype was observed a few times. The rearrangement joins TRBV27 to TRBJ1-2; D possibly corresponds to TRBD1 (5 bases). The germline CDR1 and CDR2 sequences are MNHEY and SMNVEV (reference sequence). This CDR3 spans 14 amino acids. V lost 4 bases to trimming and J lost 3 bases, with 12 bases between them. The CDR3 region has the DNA TGTGCCAGCAGTTGGGGCGGTGGGTACTATGGCTACACCTTC. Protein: CASSWGGGYYGYTF.

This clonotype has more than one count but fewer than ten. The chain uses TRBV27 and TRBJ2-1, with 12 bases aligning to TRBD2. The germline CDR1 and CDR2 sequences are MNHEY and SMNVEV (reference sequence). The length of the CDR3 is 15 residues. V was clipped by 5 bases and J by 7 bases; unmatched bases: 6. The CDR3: CASSLTSGSANEQFF. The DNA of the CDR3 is TGTGCCAGCAGTCTGACTAGCGGGAGTGCGAATGAGCAGTTCTTC.

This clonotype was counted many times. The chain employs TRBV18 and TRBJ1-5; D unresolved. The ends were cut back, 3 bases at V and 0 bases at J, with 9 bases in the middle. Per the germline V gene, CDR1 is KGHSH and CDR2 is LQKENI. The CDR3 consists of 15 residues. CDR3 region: CASSPAPYSNQPQHF. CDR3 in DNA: TGTGCCAGCTCACCGGCGCCTTATAGCAATCAGCCCCAGCATTTT. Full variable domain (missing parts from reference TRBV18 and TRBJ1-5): NAGVMQNPRHLVRRRGQEARLRCSPMKGHSHVYWYRQLPEEGLKFMVYLQKENIIDESGMPKERFSAEFPKEGPSILRIQQVVRGDSAAYFCASSPAPYSNQPQHFGDGTRLSIL.

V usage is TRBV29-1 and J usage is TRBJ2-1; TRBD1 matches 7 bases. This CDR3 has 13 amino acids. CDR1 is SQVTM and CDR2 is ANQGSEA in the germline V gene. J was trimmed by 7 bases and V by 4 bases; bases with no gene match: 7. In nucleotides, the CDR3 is TGCAGCGTTGTAGGGGGCAATCGGAATGAGCAGTTCTTC. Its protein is CSVVGGNRNEQFF.